A selection of T cell receptor beta chains follows, all from one sample in a study of T cells in Graves' hyperthyroidism and ophthalmopathy. From the multiplex PCR reads, TCRdb called clonotypes with MiXCR, one entry per CDR3 protein. The data hold about 610,000 distinct CDR3 sequences, with approximately 14% observed a single time. The sequenced sample consisted of blood. These receptors were taken from a woman aged 40 to 49 with Graves' ophthalmopathy. CDR3s include the opening cysteine and the closing phenylalanine or tryptophan. The D gene is left open where the match is weak. Clone sizes are given selectively: once, few, many, or a class where the clone is expanded.

many	TRBV4-1	NA	TRBJ1-5	TGCGCCAGCAGCCAAGATCAGGGAGGGTATAGCAATCAGCCCCAGCATTTT	CASSQDQGGYSNQPQHF
NA	TRBV6-1	NA	TRBJ1-5	TGTGCCAGCAGCAGGGACATTTATAGCAATCAGCCCCAGCATTTT	CASSRDIYSNQPQHF
medium-sized	TRBV6-2/TRBV6-3	NA	TRBJ1-1	TGTGCCAGCAGTCCCGACGAAGCCTTGAACACTGAAGCTTTCTTT	CASSPDEALNTEAFF
many	TRBV12-3/TRBV12-4	NA	TRBJ2-2	TGTGCCAGCAGAACGAGGGTGGTCACCGGGGAGCTGTTTTTT	CASRTRVVTGELFF
many	TRBV25-1	NA	TRBJ1-3	TGTGCCAGCAGTGAAGGCGGGTTCGAATTCCGGCGTGCAAACACCATATATTTT	CASSEGGFEFRRANTIYF
many	TRBV2	NA	TRBJ1-5	TGTGCCAGCGGTGGGGGGGATAGCAATCAGCCCCAGCATTTT	CASGGGDSNQPQHF
NA	TRBV7-3	NA	TRBJ1-5	TGTGCCAGCAGCTCCAAGGGACGGAGAAATCAGCCCCAGCATTTT	CASSSKGRRNQPQHF
NA	TRBV20-1	TRBD1	TRBJ1-5	TGCAGTGTTCCTGACAGGGGGGAAGGCAATCAGCCCCAGCATTTT	CSVPDRGEGNQPQHF
NA	TRBV6-2/TRBV6-3	TRBD1	TRBJ2-7	TGTGCCAGCACCTACGGAGGACAGGGTGCAAAAGAGCAGTACTTC	CASTYGGQGAKEQYF
many	TRBV7-9	NA	TRBJ2-7	TGTGCCAGCAGCTTACCCGGGAACTCCTACGAGCAGTACTTC	CASSLPGNSYEQYF
few	TRBV6-2/TRBV6-3	NA	TRBJ1-1	TGTGCCAGCGCTCAGGGGAACACTGAAGCTTTCTTT	CASAQGNTEAFF
many	TRBV29-1	NA	TRBJ1-2	TGCAGCGTTGAGGGGGGCAGGACTAACTATGGCTACACCTTC	CSVEGGRTNYGYTF
NA	TRBV28	TRBD1	TRBJ1-5	TGTGCCAGCAGTTTACCACAGGGGACGATTAGCAATCAGCCCCAGCATTTT	CASSLPQGTISNQPQHF
many	TRBV2	NA	TRBJ1-5	TGTGCCAGCACTCTGGGCACAGGGAATCAGCCCCAGCATTTT	CASTLGTGNQPQHF
many	TRBV5-1	NA	TRBJ2-4	TGCGCCAGCAGCCTCGAAGGGATCGGAAACATTCAGTACTTC	CASSLEGIGNIQYF
NA	TRBV9	NA	TRBJ2-6	TGTGCCAGCAGCGTAGGGGGTTCCGTCTCTGGGGCCAACGTCCTGACTTTC	CASSVGGSVSGANVLTF
few	TRBV5-1	NA	TRBJ2-7	TGCGCCAGCAGCTTGGAGGGGGGGGGTGCCTACGAGCAGTACTTC	CASSLEGGGAYEQYF
NA	TRBV12-3/TRBV12-4	NA	TRBJ2-3	TGTGCCAGCAGCCACACAACGAGAAGATCGGCCCCAGATACGCAGTATTTT	CASSHTTRRSAPDTQYF
many	TRBV25-1	NA	TRBJ2-1	TGTGCCAGCAGTAGAAATGGGCTTTACAATGAGCAGTTCTTC	CASSRNGLYNEQFF
many	TRBV6-1	NA	TRBJ1-2	TGTGCCAGCAGTGGACAGGCCAACTATGGCTACACCTTC	CASSGQANYGYTF
many	TRBV28	TRBD1	TRBJ1-5	TGTGCCAGCAGTAAGATGACAGGGGGAGTGAGCAATCAGCCCCAGCATTTT	CASSKMTGGVSNQPQHF
many	TRBV5-1	TRBD2	TRBJ2-7	TGCGCCAGCAGCACAGGCGGGGGTACCTACGAGCAGTACTTC	CASSTGGGTYEQYF
many	TRBV15	TRBD2	TRBJ2-7	TGTGCCACCAGCAGAGATACAGAAGCGGGAGGATACGAGCAGTACTTC	CATSRDTEAGGYEQYF
many	TRBV6-5	NA	TRBJ2-5	TGTGCCAGCAGTTTGAGCTACAGGGAGACCCAGTACTTC	CASSLSYRETQYF
many	TRBV24-1	NA	TRBJ2-5	TGTGCCACCAGTGATCGGAGGGCTCAAGAGACCCAGTACTTC	CATSDRRAQETQYF
few	TRBV5-1	TRBD2	TRBJ2-7	TGCGCCAGTTCCCGTTCGGGGGGACTAGGTTCCTACGAGCAGTACTTC	CASSRSGGLGSYEQYF
many	TRBV27	TRBD2	TRBJ2-7	TGTGCCAGCAGTGTAGCGGGCCTACCTCCTGGCGAGCAGTACTTC	CASSVAGLPPGEQYF
many	TRBV28	NA	TRBJ2-7	TGTGCCAGCACTCCATCCGTCCGTAACCAGCAGTACTTC	CASTPSVRNQQYF
NA	TRBV6-1	NA	TRBJ2-7	TGTGCCAGCAGCCGCCCGACAGCCCATATAATCTACGAGCAGTACTTC	CASSRPTAHIIYEQYF
many	TRBV6-5	NA	TRBJ1-1	TGTGCCAGCAGAAAACTCGGCAGGGGCACTGAAGCTTTCTTT	CASRKLGRGTEAFF
NA	TRBV10-3	NA	TRBJ1-2	TGTGCCATCAGTGACCTGGGGACGAACTATGGCTACACCTTC	CAISDLGTNYGYTF
many	TRBV29-1	TRBD1	TRBJ2-2	TGCAGCGTTACAAAATCAGGACAGGGCACCGGGGAGCTGTTTTTT	CSVTKSGQGTGELFF
many	TRBV5-6	NA	TRBJ1-1	TGTGCCAGCAGCTTACAGGGCGTTAGCACTGAAGCTTTCTTT	CASSLQGVSTEAFF
many	TRBV11-2	NA	TRBJ2-5	TGTGCCAGCAGCTTAACGGCCGGCGAGACCCAGTACTTC	CASSLTAGETQYF
many	TRBV7-2	TRBD2	TRBJ2-5	TGTGCCAGCAGCTACCAAGCGGGACGGGGGGAGACCCAGTACTTC	CASSYQAGRGETQYF
NA	TRBV29-1	TRBD1	TRBJ2-7	TGCAGCGTCCGTAGGGGACAGGGGTACGAGCAGTACTTC	CSVRRGQGYEQYF
many	TRBV3-1	NA	TRBJ1-5	TGTGCCAGCAGCCAAGGTCTTGCTAAGCCCCAGCATTTT	CASSQGLAKPQHF
few	TRBV18	NA	TRBJ1-1	TGTGCCAGCTCACCACCGGGGATACACACTGAAGCTTTCTTT	CASSPPGIHTEAFF
NA	TRBV6-5	TRBD1	TRBJ2-5	TGTGCCAGCAGTTACTCTAACAGGGGGCTAAAAGAGACCCAGTACTTC	CASSYSNRGLKETQYF
many	TRBV6-2/TRBV6-3	NA	TRBJ2-7	TGTGCCAGCCGGGACGGTACCTACGAGCAGTACTTC	CASRDGTYEQYF
few	TRBV19	NA	TRBJ1-1	TGTGCCAGTACGGGGGCGTTGGACACTGAAGCTTTCTTT	CASTGALDTEAFF